One sample yielded the 14 T cell receptor beta chains listed below, sequenced in a study of shared clonotypes between healthy human individuals. Measured with immunoSEQ multiplex PCR; TCRdb has only the in-frame clones, and not every one. This table holds over a million clones, around 95% found once. Sequences were obtained from naive CD4+ T cells sorted from blood. Subset denoted: CD45RA+ positively selected. The receptors stem from a man aged 25-45 years in good health.

This chain connects TRBV9 to TRBJ2-1; 9 positions match TRBD2. This CDR3 spans 22 amino acids. V shed 3 bases, J shed 0 bases, and the junction held 22 bases outside the gene matches. Germline V CDR1 and CDR2: SGDLS, YYNGEE. The CDR3 DNA reads as TGTGCCAGCAGCGCTCAGGGACTAGCCCACGTGAAGGATCTAAGCTCCTACAATGAGCAGTTCTTC. This sequence encodes CASSAQGLAHVKDLSSYNEQFF.

J is TRBJ1-5 and V is TRBV28; D is uncertain. Trimming took off 2 bases at V and 4 bases at J, with 12 bases between the two ends. The CDR3 is 15 residues long. Germline CDR1 and CDR2: MDHEN and SYDVKM. Written as DNA, the CDR3 is TGTGCCAGCAGTTTAAATGGGCCGCTAAATCAGCCCCAGCATTTT. This codes for CASSLNGPLNQPQHF.

The V and J genes are TRBV7-2 and TRBJ2-5; D is unresolved. CDR1 is SGHTA and CDR2 is FQGNSA in the germline V gene. The CDR3 is 13 residues long. The ends were cut back, 1 base at V and 0 bases at J, with 3 bases in the middle. Written as DNA, the CDR3 is TGTGCCAGCAGCTTAGTAAACCAAGAGACCCAGTACTTC. Translating it yields CASSLVNQETQYF.

The CDR3 loop is CASSYGWPEQYF. CDR3 DNA: TGTGCCAGCAGCTACGGGTGGCCCGAGCAGTACTTC. The chain employs TRBV28 and TRBJ2-7; D ambiguous. The germline CDR1 and CDR2 sequences are MDHEN and SYDVKM. The CDR3 contains 12 residues. Trimming stripped 6 bases from V and 6 bases from J, with 12 bases between. The variable domain in full, with the rest retrieved from reference TRBV28 and TRBJ2-7, is DVKVTQSSRYLVKRTGEKVFLECVQDMDHENMFWYRQDPGLGLRLIYFSYDVKMKEKGDIPEGYSVSREKKERFSLILESASTNQTSMYLCASSYGWPEQYFGPGTRLTVT.

The genes are TRBV7-9 and TRBJ1-3; 8 bases map to TRBD1. CDR1 is SEHNR, CDR2 FQNEAQ, per germline (reference sequence). The trim removed 0 bases at V and 0 bases at J, leaving 10 bases unmatched. This CDR3 is built from 19 residues. The CDR3: CASSLATRTGPSSGNTIYF. The CDR3 bases are TGTGCCAGCAGCTTAGCCACTCGGACAGGGCCCTCCTCTGGAAACACCATATATTTT.

The chain's CDR3 is CASSFSVGQPQHF. The CDR3 coding sequence is TGTGCCAGCAGCTTTAGCGTCGGACAGCCCCAGCATTTT. The J gene is TRBJ1-5, the V gene TRBV5-8, with D unresolved. The length of the CDR3 is 13 residues. V lost 2 bases and J lost 7, with 10 bases in between. Germline-derived CDR1 and CDR2 are SGHTS and YDEGEE. Combining the CDR3 with reference TRBV5-8 and TRBJ1-5 gives the whole variable domain EAGVTQSPTHLIKTRGQQATLRCSPISGHTSVYWYQQALGLGLQFLLWYDEGEERNRGNFPPRFSGRQFPNYSSELNVNALELEDSALYLCASSFSVGQPQHFGDGTRLSIL.

There are a few counts of this clone. This sequence joins TRBV29-1 and TRBJ2-2, with TRBD2 identical over 10 bases. This CDR3 is 15 amino acids long. Germline V gene sequence: CDR1 SQVTM, CDR2 ANQGSEA. V gave up 4 bases and J gave up 5 bases; unmatched junction bases: 7. CDR3 sequence: CSVVIAGGLTGELFF. In DNA form, the CDR3 reads TGCAGCGTTGTAATAGCGGGAGGTCTGACCGGGGAGCTGTTTTTT.

This sequence joins TRBV7-9 and TRBJ1-1, with TRBD1 matching 7 bases. V lost 3 bases to trimming and J lost 6 bases; unmatched junction nucleotides: 7. Germline V gene data show CDR1 as SEHNR and CDR2 as FQNEAQ (reference sequence). The CDR3 length is 14 residues. Here the CDR3 reads CASSLIQGKAEAFF. The CDR3 nucleotides are TGTGCCAGCAGCTTGATACAGGGGAAGGCTGAAGCTTTCTTT.

The chain is built from TRBV2 and TRBJ1-1; D remains ambiguous. V gave up 1 base and J gave up 3 bases, with 12 bases separating them. Germline-derived CDR1 and CDR2 are SNHLY and FYNNEI. The CDR3 loop spans 15 amino acids. CDR3 amino acids: CASSEVITADTEAFF. In DNA form, the CDR3 reads TGTGCCAGCAGTGAAGTCATAACCGCCGACACTGAAGCTTTCTTT.

For this clone: Other nucleotide sequences in the sample specify the same CDR3. This rearrangement joins TRBV11-2 to TRBJ1-1, with D hard to call. Trimming shortened V by 3 bases and J by 2 bases, and 4 bases separated the two germline ends. This CDR3 has 12 amino acids. Germline V gene data show CDR1 as SGHAT and CDR2 as FQNNGV. CDR3 protein: CASSFPNTEAFF. For the CDR3, the DNA is TGTGCCAGCAGCTTTCCAAACACTGAAGCTTTCTTT.

The chain recombines TRBV6-1 with TRBJ1-1, with a possible D match to TRBD1 (6 bases). Looked up from germline, CDR1 is MNHNS and CDR2 is SASEGT. Deletions cut 4 bases from V and 2 bases from J, with 11 bases between. CDR3 length: 14 amino acids. The CDR3 here is CASSVDRPNTEAFF. The CDR3 nucleotides read TGTGCCAGCAGTGTGGACAGACCTAACACTGAAGCTTTCTTT.

The CDR3 DNA reads TGTGCCAGCAGGAACCAGACAGGGCCGGTGCTGAATCAGCCCCAGCATTTT. It translates to CASRNQTGPVLNQPQHF. The J gene is TRBJ1-5, the V gene TRBV25-1; 7 bases map to TRBD1. The CDR3 has 17 amino acids. With 6 bases clipped from V and 4 bases from J, the junction kept 15 bases outside the gene matches. Germline V gene sequence: CDR1 MGHDK, CDR2 SYGVNS.

The rearrangement uses TRBV9 and TRBJ2-1, with 9 bases that match TRBD2. Germline V gene data show CDR1 as SGDLS and CDR2 as YYNGEE. V shed 1 base and J 8 bases; nucleotides not matched to a gene: 7. This CDR3 has 15 residues. CDR3 DNA: TGTGCCAGCAGCGTAACTGGCGGGAGGGGAGATGAGCAGTTCTTC. Its protein is CASSVTGGRGDEQFF.

The genes are TRBV7-2 and TRBJ2-3, with TRBD2 matching over 13 bases. This CDR3 is 17 amino acids long. From germline, CDR1 is SGHTA and CDR2 FQGNSA. The V and J ends lost 5 bases and 3 bases, in that order; junction bases with no gene match: 8. The DNA of the CDR3 is TGTGCCAGCAGCCAGCCCCTGACTAGCGGGAGGACAGATACGCAGTATTTT. It codes for CASSQPLTSGRTDTQYF.